This TCR beta chain was sequenced in a study of blood T cell repertoires in COVID-19 (dated by TCRdb to 2018 to 2020). As for the study more broadly: Samples from collaborators originated in the United States, Italy and Spain and spanned both the acute and convalescent phases of COVID-19. The prospective study material was composed of cDNA or gDNA derived from T cells, B-cell-depleted T cells, or PBMCs. Subjects who had been exposed to COVID-19, were actively infected with it, or had recovered from it provided the deeply sampled blood TCRbeta repertoires that made up the dataset. The repertoires were made available in a free public database intended to serve as a resource for research on the immune response to SARS-CoV-2. Samples were obtained from the ongoing ImmuneRACE study (first 160 participants) and from over 1,000 subjects provided by 6 global collaborators. Nearly every sample came with metadata listing a de-identified subject ID, COVID-19 status, age in years and sex. Where HLA class I and class II types were available, the types were taken from metadata supplied by the sample provider, not from assay-based typing.

General conclusions and limits of the study: Clinical and demographic metadata were provided uncurated, with the amount varying by source and participant.

As regards this clone: No cognate antigen has been identified for it. Base qualities were left out, and no much larger clone turns up one base away.

A second Seattle source provided samples from volunteer blood donors who had recovered from COVID-19. Whole blood was collected in K2EDTA tubes by collaborating institutions according to the institutions' own protocols. For TCRbeta analysis, collaborator samples were shipped as frozen whole blood, as isolated PBMCs, or as DNA extracted from either sample type. TCRbeta CDR3 regions were amplified from genomic DNA by means of the immunoSEQ Assay, a bias-controlled multiplex PCR. On the authors' methods: Within the assay, amplification of reference gene primers was used to estimate how many nucleated cells each sample contained. Sequence reads were collapsed and filtered to measure the absolute abundance of every unique TCRbeta CDR3 rearrangement. For each sample, productive Simpson clonality was calculated as the square root of Simpson's diversity index across productive rearrangements. Held by TCRdb, this immuneACCESS table contains in-frame sequences only and omits some clones. Under half of the omission traces to an unresolved V gene where checked; the cause of the rest is unknown. That table supplies the V and J calls and clone size; D and trimming were determined from the DNA. The table for this sample lists 250,000 to 350,000 clones; about nine tenths of them were counted only once. 0.85% to 0.95% of the sample lies in the top ten.

The CDR3 has 16 amino acids, counting the end cysteine and phenylalanine. Of the read, only the CDR3 DNA is kept; its 48 bases are in frame from base 1. Sequences MGHDK (CDR1) and SYGVNS (CDR2) are obtained from the germline V gene. From V the trimming removes 2 bases and from J it removes 3 bases, while the gene matches leave 10 bases of the junction unaccounted for. This receptor was taken from a middle-aged woman who had recovered from COVID-19. The sequenced sample consisted of peripheral blood. The rearrangement joined TRBV25-1 to TRBJ2-7, and TRBD1 matches 7 of the central bases. Here is the DNA: TGTGCCAGCAGTGAAATGGGAAGGGGGCGCCACTACGAGCAGTACTTC. Its protein product is CASSEMGRGRHYEQYF.